Each of the 28 T cell receptor beta chains below was sequenced from the same sample in a study of T cell repertoires in cytomegalovirus infection. TCRdb re-called the reads with MiXCR, one entry per CDR3 protein. The sample yields about 310,000 distinct CDR3 sequences, 15% to 20% seen once. Sequencing was performed on PBMCs. The receptors here all came from a human donor in good health (CMV status not recorded). Some clones in this sample may be carry-over from other donors' samples.

This clonotype was observed a handful of times. V and J are TRBV28 and TRBJ1-1; possibly TRBD1 for D (5 bases). Germline CDR1 MDHEN, CDR2 SYDVKM. V was trimmed by 1 base and J by 6 bases, leaving 12 bases between them. The CDR3 consists of 14 residues. The CDR3 nucleotides read TGTGCCAGCAGTTTATCCGGGACGGGAGCTGAAGCTTTCTTT. Translated, it gives CASSLSGTGAEAFF.

The sample holds many counts of this clonotype. V gene TRBV5-6 combines with J gene TRBJ2-1; 7 bases are a match to TRBD2. Trimming took 5 bases from V and 2 from J; bases not matched to a gene: 13. CDR1 is SGHDT, CDR2 YYEEEE, per germline. The CDR3 extends over 17 amino acids. As DNA, the CDR3 is TGTGCCAGCAGTTCACTTACACGCGGGACTACCTACAATGAGCAGTTCTTC. Translating gives CASSSLTRGTTYNEQFF. The complete variable domain, with remaining parts taken from reference TRBV5-6 and TRBJ2-1, reads DAGVTQSPTHLIKTRGQQVTLRCSPKSGHDTVSWYQQALGQGPQFIFQYYEEEERQRGNFPDRFSGHQFPNYSSELNVNALLLGDSALYLCASSSLTRGTTYNEQFFGPGTRLTVL.

This clonotype was counted ten times or more. The CDR3 DNA reads TGCAGTGCTAGCGGCGGGCCCGCCTACGAGCAGTACTTC. Protein sequence: CSASGGPAYEQYF. The chain links TRBV20-1 to TRBJ2-7, with D perhaps TRBD2 (5 bases). The V gene lost 3 bases and the J gene lost 2 bases, with 11 bases spanning the gap. The CDR3 has 13 residues. CDR1 is DFQATT and CDR2 is SNEGSKA in the germline V gene (reference sequence).

At least ten counts were recorded for this clonotype. The CDR3 DNA sequence: TGTGCCAGCAGTGCCGATGGGACAGGGATCGAGCAGTACTTC. Encoded protein: CASSADGTGIEQYF. The chain uses TRBV6-1 and TRBJ2-7; TRBD1 agrees at 9 bases. The V and J ends lost 4 bases and 6 bases, in that order; junction bases with no gene match: 7. The length of the CDR3 is 14 residues. Germline loops: CDR1 MNHNS, CDR2 SASEGT.

This clonotype was detected ten times or more. The chain joins TRBV28 to TRBJ1-5; a weak D match, TRBD1 (5 bases). The V end lost 5 bases, the J end lost 7 bases, and 15 bases lay between the germline ends. The germline gives CDR1 MDHEN, CDR2 SYDVKM. The CDR3 spans 14 residues. As DNA, the CDR3 is TGTGCCAGCAGTCAGCTGACAGCTTACCAGCCCCAGCATTTT. Encoded protein: CASSQLTAYQPQHF.

V gene TRBV27 combines with J gene TRBJ2-3; no clear D gene. This CDR3 has 14 residues. V shed 2 bases and J shed 0 bases, with 6 bases lying between them. Germline CDR1 MNHEY, CDR2 SMNVEV (reference sequence). The CDR3 DNA sequence: TGTGCCAGCAGTTTACAACTGAGCACAGATACGCAGTATTTT. Translation: CASSLQLSTDTQYF.

V usage is TRBV7-9 and J usage is TRBJ1-4; D might be TRBD1 (5 bases). Germline lookup yields CDR1 SEHNR and CDR2 FQNEAQ (reference sequence). This CDR3 is 15 amino acids long. The V gene lost 0 bases and the J gene lost 4 bases, with 9 bases spanning the gap. CDR3 protein: CASSLARQNNEKLFF. The CDR3 nucleotides are TGTGCCAGCAGCTTAGCACGACAGAATAATGAAAAACTGTTTTTT.

This clonotype was seen many times. The V gene is TRBV7-6, the J gene TRBJ1-1; maybe TRBD1 (6 bases). This CDR3 region has 14 residues. Germline V gene data show CDR1 as SGHVS and CDR2 as FNYEAQ. Between the trimmed V and J ends, which lost 5 bases and 4 bases, there was a span of 14 bases. CDR3 sequence: CASSPTEGGTEAFF. For the CDR3, the DNA is TGTGCCAGCAGCCCCACGGAAGGGGGCACTGAAGCTTTCTTT.

This clonotype occurred many times. The rearrangement links TRBV7-2 to TRBJ2-7; the match to TRBD1 covers 7 bases. V dropped 2 bases and J dropped 2; count of bases not matched to a gene: 6. This CDR3 contains 15 residues. Germline V lookup: CDR1 SGHTA, CDR2 FQGNSA. The CDR3 is CASSLYGQGAYEQYF. In nucleotides, the CDR3 is TGTGCCAGCAGCTTATATGGGCAGGGGGCCTACGAGCAGTACTTC.

This clonotype has at least ten counts. The gene calls are TRBV7-2 and TRBJ1-3; 10 bases fit TRBD1. This CDR3 comprises 16 residues. J was trimmed by 4 bases and V by 5 bases; bases with no gene match: 8. Germline V gene data show CDR1 as SGHTA and CDR2 as FQGNSA. CDR3 residues: CASSIWTGGIGNTIYF. For the CDR3, the DNA is TGTGCCAGCAGCATATGGACAGGGGGTATAGGAAACACCATATATTTT.

This clonotype was picked up many times. The chain has TRBV7-2 and TRBJ1-6; D ambiguous. V lost 2 bases and J lost 5, with 10 bases in between. CDR3 size: 15 residues. Germline assignment: CDR1 SGHTA and CDR2 FQGNSA. The CDR3, as DNA: TGTGCCAGCAGCTTATGGGGAATGAATAATTCACCCCTCCACTTT. This codes for CASSLWGMNNSPLHF. Together with reference TRBV7-2 and TRBJ1-6, the CDR3 gives the full variable domain: GAGVSQSPSNKVTEKGKDVELRCDPISGHTALYWYRQSLGQGLEFLIYFQGNSAPDKSGLPSDRFSAERTGGSVSTLTIQRTQQEDSAVYLCASSLWGMNNSPLHFGNGTRLTVT.

This clonotype turned up a few times. The chain is built from TRBV20-1 and TRBJ1-5; D may be TRBD1 (6 bases). The CDR3 is 13 amino acids. Looked up from germline, CDR1 is DFQATT and CDR2 is SNEGSKA (reference sequence). Trimming left V 3 bases short and J 5 bases short, with 11 bases between. The CDR3 sequence: CSASRQEDQPQHF. CDR3 DNA: TGCAGTGCTAGTCGACAGGAGGATCAGCCCCAGCATTTT.

This clonotype occurred a few times. This rearrangement joins TRBV12-3 or TRBV12-4 to TRBJ1-1; perhaps TRBD1 as D (5 bases). Trimming pared 6 bases from V and 1 base from J, leaving 18 bases between. This CDR3 has 16 amino acids. Written as DNA, the CDR3 is TGTGCCAGCAGACCCGGGACCGCGGATAGGAACACTGAAGCTTTCTTT. Residues: CASRPGTADRNTEAFF.

This clonotype has more than one count but fewer than ten. The chain recombines TRBV7-2 with TRBJ1-1, with D unclear. V shed 1 base and J shed 1 base, with 7 bases lying between them. The CDR3 runs 14 residues. CDR1 is SGHTA and CDR2 is FQGNSA in the germline V gene. This chain's CDR3 is CASSLGLSNTEAFF. For the CDR3, the DNA is TGTGCCAGCAGCTTAGGACTATCGAACACTGAAGCTTTCTTT.

The J gene is TRBJ1-1, the V gene TRBV29-1, with D tentatively TRBD1 (5 bases). The CDR3 has 14 amino acids. The V gene lost 5 bases and the J gene lost 1 base, with 14 bases spanning the gap. CDR1 is SQVTM, CDR2 ANQGSEA, per germline. CDR3 nucleotides: TGCAGCGTTTTACCTGGGACGGCGAACACTGAAGCTTTCTTT. It specifies CSVLPGTANTEAFF. Together with reference TRBV29-1 and TRBJ1-1, the CDR3 gives the full variable domain: SAVISQKPSRDICQRGTSLTIQCQVDSQVTMMFWYRQQPGQSLTLIATANQGSEATYESGFVIDKFPISRPNLTFSTLTVSNMSPEDSSIYLCSVLPGTANTEAFFGQGTRLTVV.

The chain joins TRBV15 to TRBJ2-5; the match to TRBD2 covers 8 bases. Germline V lookup: CDR1 LNHNV, CDR2 YYDKDF (reference sequence). V shed 5 bases, J shed 4 bases, and the junction held 9 bases outside the gene matches. The CDR3 length is 15 residues. CDR3 nucleotide sequence: TGTGCCACCAGCCCACGCGGGGGGTACCTAGAGACCCAGTACTTC. Protein: CATSPRGGYLETQYF.

This clonotype was picked up many times. This chain uses TRBV5-6 with TRBJ2-6; D not certain. Germline CDR1 and CDR2: SGHDT and YYEEEE. This CDR3 contains 15 residues. Trimming shortened V by 4 bases and J by 3 bases, and 11 bases separated the two germline ends. The CDR3 protein is CASSRPGGGANVLTF. DNA of the CDR3: TGTGCCAGCAGCCGCCCAGGTGGTGGGGCCAACGTCCTGACTTTC.

This clonotype was detected many times. The chain links TRBV27 to TRBJ2-3; 8 nucleotides align to TRBD2. V gave up 5 bases and J gave up 12 bases; unmatched junction bases: 16. CDR1 is MNHEY, CDR2 SMNVEV, per germline (reference sequence). The CDR3 runs 15 residues. As DNA, the CDR3 is TGTGCCAGCAGTCCGAGTTGGGGGGCCGGGACTAGACAGTATTTT. It encodes CASSPSWGAGTRQYF.

V usage is TRBV28 and J usage is TRBJ1-5; D gene uncertain. The CDR3 runs 13 residues. V lost 6 bases to trimming and J lost 6 bases, with 12 bases between them. Per the germline V gene, CDR1 is MDHEN and CDR2 is SYDVKM. The CDR3 DNA sequence: TGTGCCAGCAGACAAGGAGTTGGTCAGCCCCAGCATTTT. It encodes CASRQGVGQPQHF.

This clonotype occurred a few times. The V call is TRBV5-4, the J call TRBJ2-5, with 14 bases that match TRBD2. Trimming cost V 5 bases and J 10 bases; bases outside gene matches: 10. In germline, CDR1 is SGHNT, CDR2 YYREEE (reference sequence). The CDR3 extends over 15 amino acids. CDR3 loop: CASSPGTSGGLDQYF. In DNA, the CDR3 is TGTGCCAGCAGTCCCGGGACTAGCGGGGGTCTCGACCAGTACTTC.

This clonotype was recorded at least ten times. CDR3 sequence reads: CASSRPGVANQPQHF. Here the CDR3 DNA reads TGCGCCAGCAGCCGACCAGGGGTAGCAAATCAGCCCCAGCATTTT. The chain is built from TRBV4-1 and TRBJ1-5, with D perhaps TRBD1 (6 bases). This CDR3 spans 15 amino acids. In germline, CDR1 is MGHRA, CDR2 YSYEKL. Trimming removed 4 bases at V and 4 bases at J, with 14 bases between.

This chain joins TRBV7-2 and TRBJ2-3; 7 nucleotides align to TRBD1. The CDR3 runs to 16 residues. CDR1 SGHTA and CDR2 FQGNSA come from the germline V gene. V lost 5 bases and J lost 2; bases outside the gene matches: 10. As DNA, the CDR3 is TGTGCCAGCAGCGTGAAACAGGGGACCCTCACAGATACGCAGTATTTT. Amino acid sequence: CASSVKQGTLTDTQYF.

This clonotype was found a few times. V and J are TRBV7-9 and TRBJ2-7; D is possibly TRBD1 or TRBD2 (6 bases each). The CDR3 runs to 14 residues. The germline V and J ends were trimmed by 5 bases and 9 bases, with 20 bases remaining between them. Per germline, CDR1 SEHNR and CDR2 FQNEAQ (reference sequence). CDR3 sequence (DNA): TGTGCCAGCAGCCTCGGGGGCGCGGAGTCGTGGCAGTACTTC. Its translation is CASSLGGAESWQYF.

This clonotype was detected ten times or more. This chain connects TRBV15 to TRBJ2-1; 8 bases map to TRBD2. The CDR3 contains 16 residues. The junction had 7 bases not matched to a gene; V was cut back by 0 bases and J by 6 bases. In germline, CDR1 is LNHNV, CDR2 YYDKDF (reference sequence). The CDR3 DNA reads TGTGCCACCAGCAGAGATAGGGGGACTAGTGTCAATGAGCAGTTCTTC. It codes for CATSRDRGTSVNEQFF.

Only a few counts were recorded for this clonotype. This rearrangement joins TRBV12-3 or TRBV12-4 to TRBJ2-3; D is unclear. There are 14 residues in the CDR3. Trimming removed 5 bases from V and 2 bases from J, with 11 bases in between. CDR3: CASSGSGDTDTQYF. The CDR3 DNA is TGTGCCAGCAGTGGGTCTGGGGACACAGATACGCAGTATTTT.

In this sample, this clonotype turned up many times. The V call is TRBV12-3 or TRBV12-4, the J call TRBJ2-2; no firm D call. Trimming took off 5 bases at V and 3 bases at J, with 7 bases between the two ends. This CDR3 is built from 13 residues. In DNA form, the CDR3 reads TGTGCCAGCAGTGTGATGCACACCGGGGAGCTGTTTTTT. Translation gives CASSVMHTGELFF.

This rearrangement joins TRBV4-1 to TRBJ1-4, with TRBD1 as a possible D gene (5 bases). The CDR3 is 14 amino acids. Trimming shortened V by 1 base and J by 4 bases, and 7 bases separated the two germline ends. Looked up from germline, CDR1 is MGHRA and CDR2 is YSYEKL. The CDR3 is CASSQAGVNEKLFF. The CDR3 DNA reads TGCGCCAGCAGCCAAGCGGGGGTTAATGAAAAACTGTTTTTT.

The sample holds a few counts of this clonotype. The chain is built from TRBV20-1 and TRBJ1-4, with 9 positions matching TRBD1. The CDR3 loop spans 17 amino acids. Trimming cost V 3 bases and J 4 bases; bases outside gene matches: 12. The V gene's germline CDR1 is DFQATT and CDR2 SNEGSKA (reference sequence). CDR3 protein: CSARGWTGEGNNEKLFF. In DNA form, the CDR3 reads TGCAGTGCTAGGGGGTGGACAGGGGAAGGGAATAATGAAAAACTGTTTTTT.